This TCR beta chain came from a study of cytomegalovirus exposure and HLA in healthy donors. Concerning this clone itself: The germline gene is not matched at one end of the junction; a read error may be the cause.

Researchers ran the PCR with 60 Vbeta and 13 Jbeta primers. Original methodology: Later work found 74 million or so unique TCR beta chains, with 9.5 million to 14 million shared. Profiling relied on immunoSEQ multiplex PCR, and the TCRdb table lists in-frame clones only, not all of them. V and J calls and clone size are those listed in that table; D and trimming were worked out from the DNA. The repertoire has 150,000 to 180,000 clones, about 74% of them found once; the top ten carry around 3.6%. The CDR3 totals 17 residues. Germline V gene data show CDR1 as SSHAT and CDR2 as FNYEAQ (reference sequence).

The sample was PBMCs. The chain recombines TRBV7-7 with TRBJ2-2; maybe TRBD2 (5 bases). This receptor was identified in a woman aged 40 to 49 in good health and CMV-seronegative. The CDR3 is CASSLNALDGLTGELFF. The CDR3 DNA is TGTGCTAGCAGCCTAAATGCACTAGACGGGTTGACCGGGGAGCTGTTTTTT.